This entry lists 27 T cell receptor beta chains sequenced from one sample in a study of shared clonotypes between healthy human individuals. Using immunoSEQ multiplex PCR, the repertoire was profiled, and TCRdb retains in-frame clones only, with some absent. This table has around 530,000 clones, around 76% appearing once. Sequenced material: PBMCs. The receptors come from a woman aged 40 to 50 in good health. Some clones in this sample may be carry-over from other donors' samples.

This rearrangement joins TRBV28 to TRBJ2-7, with D possibly matching TRBD1 (6 bases). Between the trimmed V and J ends, which lost 4 bases and 5 bases, there was a span of 18 bases. The germline gives CDR1 MDHEN, CDR2 SYDVKM. This CDR3 is 15 amino acids long. CDR3 protein: CASSSIKGVWNEQYF. The DNA for the CDR3 is TGTGCCAGCAGTTCAATCAAGGGGGTATGGAACGAGCAGTACTTC.

This clone was counted a single time. This chain uses TRBV9 with TRBJ2-7; no clear D gene. Germline-derived CDR1 and CDR2 are SGDLS and YYNGEE. The CDR3 covers 13 residues. The V and J ends lost 2 bases and 6 bases respectively, with 12 bases between them. The CDR3 is CASSVRGVGEQYF. The CDR3 DNA sequence: TGTGCCAGCAGCGTTCGAGGTGTGGGCGAGCAGTACTTC.

V gene TRBV30 combines with J gene TRBJ1-1; D not certain. CDR1 is GTSNPN and CDR2 is SVGIG in the germline V gene (reference sequence). The CDR3 extends over 12 amino acids. The CDR3 nucleotides read TGTGCTCTACACCAGGAGAACACTGAAGCTTTCTTT. Residues: CALHQENTEAFF.

CDR3 amino acids: CASSVDRNTEAFF. The CDR3 nucleotides read TGTGCCAGCAGCGTGGACAGGAACACTGAAGCTTTCTTT. The genes are TRBV5-4 and TRBJ1-1; a possible D gene is TRBD1 (6 bases). Germline CDR1 SGHNT, CDR2 YYREEE (reference sequence). The CDR3 contains 13 residues. The ends were cut back, 4 bases at V and 1 base at J, with 8 bases in the middle.

V and J are TRBV2 and TRBJ1-3, with D perhaps matching TRBD1 (5 bases). This CDR3 contains 14 residues. Germline CDR1 SNHLY, CDR2 FYNNEI. Deletions cut 0 bases from V and 7 bases from J, with 10 bases between. The CDR3 loop reads CASSEALRVNTIYF. CDR3 nucleotides: TGTGCCAGCAGTGAAGCGCTCAGGGTTAACACCATATATTTT. Full variable domain (remainder filled in from reference TRBV2 and TRBJ1-3): EPEVTQTPSHQVTQMGQEVILRCVPISNHLYFYWYRQILGQKVEFLVSFYNNEISEKSEIFDDQFSVERPDGSNFTLKIRSTKLEDSAMYFCASSEALRVNTIYFGEGSWLTVV.

This clone was counted many times. The chain joins TRBV7-9 to TRBJ2-7; maybe TRBD1 (6 bases). The CDR3 covers 14 residues. V was trimmed by 5 bases and J by 4 bases, leaving 15 bases between them. The V gene's germline CDR1 is SEHNR and CDR2 FQNEAQ (reference sequence). CDR3 DNA: TGTGCCAGCAGCCAGGACAGTCGATCTTACGAGCAGTACTTC. It specifies CASSQDSRSYEQYF.

V gene TRBV6-6 combines with J gene TRBJ1-5; a weak D match, TRBD1 (6 bases). Looked up from germline, CDR1 is MNHNY and CDR2 is SVGAGI (reference sequence). V was clipped by 7 bases and J by 3 bases, with 10 bases between them. The CDR3 contains 13 residues. CDR3 nucleotide sequence: TGTGCCAGCATGGACAGAAACAATCAGCCCCAGCATTTT. Protein sequence: CASMDRNNQPQHF.

In its sample, this clone was seen many times. The CDR3 bases are TGTGCCAGTAGTACCCTACAGGGGGCGAGTGAAAAACTGTTTTTT. It translates to CASSTLQGASEKLFF. The V call is TRBV19, the J call TRBJ1-4; TRBD1 agrees at 9 bases. V was clipped by 4 bases and J by 7 bases; unmatched bases: 7. Germline V gives CDR1 LNHDA, CDR2 SQIVND (reference sequence). The CDR3 sequence is 15 residues long.

The rearrangement joins TRBV27 to TRBJ1-1; TRBD1 agrees at 10 bases. Per germline, CDR1 MNHEY and CDR2 SMNVEV (reference sequence). With 6 bases clipped from V and 5 bases from J, the junction kept 9 bases outside the gene matches. The CDR3 has 15 residues. CDR3 amino acids: CASRAGTGEGTEAFF. The CDR3 DNA sequence: TGTGCCAGCAGAGCCGGGACAGGGGAGGGGACTGAAGCTTTCTTT.

Note on this clone: A much larger clone sits a single nucleotide away, making a read error possible. In the same sample, other DNA sequences code for this CDR3. This chain links TRBV6-4 with TRBJ2-1; D is possibly TRBD2 (5 bases). The CDR3 has 16 amino acids. Germline-derived CDR1 and CDR2 are MRHNA and SNTAGT. Trimming took off 0 bases at V and 7 bases at J, with 16 bases between the two ends. The CDR3 DNA is TGTGCCAGCAGTGACTCGGAGGACGGCCCAGCAAATGAGCAGTTCTTC. It yields the protein CASSDSEDGPANEQFF.

The CDR3 DNA sequence: TGTGCCAGCAGTTTGAGGGTGGGGGCAGGGGAGAACACTGAAGCTTTCTTT. Its translation: CASSLRVGAGENTEAFF. J is TRBJ1-1 and V is TRBV28; maybe TRBD1 (6 bases). Trimming shortened V by 3 bases and J by 1 base, and 18 bases separated the two germline ends. Germline V gene data show CDR1 as MDHEN and CDR2 as SYDVKM. The CDR3 loop spans 17 amino acids.

This sequence joins TRBV7-8 and TRBJ1-4, with 9 bases aligning to TRBD1. Trimming took 6 bases from V and 6 from J; bases not matched to a gene: 5. Germline CDR1 is SGHVS and CDR2 is FQNEAQ. The CDR3 spans 14 residues. CDR3 DNA: TGTGCCAGCAGAGCACGGACAGGGGATGAAAAACTGTTTTTT. Translated, it gives CASRARTGDEKLFF.

In this sample, this clone turned up once. V gene TRBV19 combines with J gene TRBJ1-2, with 7 positions matching TRBD1. V dropped 5 bases and J dropped 7; count of bases not matched to a gene: 13. The CDR3 length is 15 residues. Germline V gene sequence: CDR1 LNHDA, CDR2 SQIVND (reference sequence). In nucleotides, the CDR3 is TGTGCCAGTAGTGTCACAGGGGTTCCTTATCCTGGCTACACCTTC. It specifies CASSVTGVPYPGYTF.

In this sample, this clone turned up once. This chain joins TRBV15 and TRBJ2-2, with D maybe TRBD2 (6 bases). Between the trimmed V and J ends, which lost 0 bases and 0 bases, there was a span of 8 bases. CDR1 is LNHNV, CDR2 YYDKDF, per germline (reference sequence). The CDR3 has 16 amino acids. The chain's CDR3 is CATSRESGANTGELFF. CDR3 bases: TGTGCCACCAGCAGAGAATCGGGAGCGAACACCGGGGAGCTGTTTTTT.

The chain employs TRBV5-4 and TRBJ1-6, with D hard to call. The germline gives CDR1 SGHNT, CDR2 YYREEE (reference sequence). The CDR3 covers 13 residues. The V end lost 3 bases, the J end lost 12 bases, and 13 bases lay between the germline ends. CDR3 residues: CASSWEGRVPLHF. CDR3 nucleotide sequence: TGTGCCAGCAGCTGGGAGGGAAGAGTACCCCTCCACTTT.

V and J are TRBV15 and TRBJ1-5; D uncertain. V was cut by 3 bases and J by 2 bases, with 8 bases left in between. Looked up from germline, CDR1 is LNHNV and CDR2 is YYDKDF (reference sequence). This CDR3 spans 14 amino acids. The CDR3 is CATSSGRGNQPQHF. The CDR3, as DNA: TGTGCCACCAGCAGCGGACGGGGCAATCAGCCCCAGCATTTT.

The chain carries TRBV20-1 and TRBJ2-1; no reliable D call. Germline CDR1 reads DFQATT; CDR2 reads SNEGSKA (reference sequence). With 3 bases removed from V and 8 bases from J, the gap between germline ends came to 8 bases. The CDR3 is made up of 11 amino acids. The CDR3 loop is CSARGSYEQFF. CDR3 in DNA: TGCAGTGCTAGGGGTAGCTATGAGCAGTTCTTC.

CDR3 sequence reads: CAWSEWGQGSYEQYF. CDR3 DNA sequence: TGTGCCTGGAGTGAATGGGGACAGGGGAGCTACGAGCAGTACTTC. V and J are TRBV30 and TRBJ2-5, with TRBD1 matching over 10 bases. The end of the DNA is better explained by TRBJ2-7, so the J call may be wrong. The CDR3 totals 15 residues. Per the germline V gene, CDR1 is GTSNPN and CDR2 is SVGIG (reference sequence).

This rearrangement joins TRBV28 to TRBJ2-2; no reliable D call. Germline CDR1 and CDR2: MDHEN and SYDVKM. With 2 bases removed from V and 6 bases from J, the gap between germline ends came to 7 bases. The CDR3 is 13 amino acids. The CDR3 DNA follows: TGTGCCAGCAGTTTAGAGAGTCCCGGGGAGCTGTTTTTT. Translation: CASSLESPGELFF.

The chain carries TRBV6-1 and TRBJ1-5; D uncertain. Germline V CDR1 and CDR2: MNHNS, SASEGT. This CDR3 region has 13 residues. The germline V and J ends were trimmed by 8 bases and 4 bases, with 12 bases remaining between them. In DNA form, the CDR3 reads TGTGCCAGCGCAGGAGGGCCTAATCAGCCCCAGCATTTT. This encodes CASAGGPNQPQHF.

The rearrangement joins TRBV5-4 to TRBJ1-4; D perhaps matches TRBD1 (5 bases). The CDR3 is 14 residues long. V lost 4 bases and J 6 bases, leaving 13 bases between the germline ends. The germline gives CDR1 SGHNT, CDR2 YYREEE (reference sequence). This CDR3 reads CASSDDRADEKLFF. DNA for the CDR3: TGTGCCAGCAGCGATGACAGAGCAGATGAAAAACTGTTTTTT.

This clone has only a few counts. The CDR3 DNA reads TGTGCCAGCAGTTGGGGGACATTTCTTTACGAGCAGTACTTC. It specifies CASSWGTFLYEQYF. This rearrangement joins TRBV6-9 to TRBJ2-7; a weak D match, TRBD1 (6 bases). In germline, CDR1 is MNHGY, CDR2 SVAAGI. The CDR3 is made up of 14 amino acids. V shed 4 bases and J shed 4 bases, with 14 bases lying between them.

V is TRBV28 and J is TRBJ1-5; 8 bases map to TRBD1. V trimming: 5 bases; J trimming: 6 bases; junction bases outside the gene matches: 6. Looked up from germline, CDR1 is MDHEN and CDR2 is SYDVKM. The CDR3 is made up of 14 amino acids. The CDR3 loop is CASSMTGEGQPQHF. The CDR3 DNA reads TGTGCCAGCAGTATGACAGGGGAGGGTCAGCCCCAGCATTTT. The variable domain in full, with the rest retrieved from reference TRBV28 and TRBJ1-5, is DVKVTQSSRYLVKRTGEKVFLECVQDMDHENMFWYRQDPGLGLRLIYFSYDVKMKEKGDIPEGYSVSREKKERFSLILESASTNQTSMYLCASSMTGEGQPQHFGDGTRLSIL.

To note about this clone: This is likely an artifact of a read error, given a far larger clone one base away. The rearrangement links TRBV30 to TRBJ2-1; the D call may be TRBD1 or TRBD2 (5 bases each). From germline, CDR1 is GTSNPN and CDR2 SVGIG (reference sequence). The CDR3 totals 11 residues. The germline V and J ends were trimmed by 8 bases and 7 bases, with 12 bases remaining between them. The CDR3 nucleotides are TGTGCCGGGACCCCTTGGAATGAGCAGTTCTTC. It specifies CAGTPWNEQFF.

The rearrangement uses TRBV13 and TRBJ1-1, with 10 positions matching TRBD1. Germline-derived CDR1 and CDR2 are PRHDT and FYEKMQ (reference sequence). The CDR3 has 15 amino acids. V shed 5 bases, J shed 5 bases, and the junction held 8 bases outside the gene matches. The CDR3 coding sequence is TGTGCCAGCAGCCCGGGACAGGGGAGAAGGACTGAAGCTTTCTTT. Amino acid sequence: CASSPGQGRRTEAFF.

V and J are TRBV30 and TRBJ2-1; no clear D. This CDR3 is built from 12 residues. CDR1 is GTSNPN and CDR2 is SVGIG in the germline V gene (reference sequence). The V end was cut by 5 bases, the J end by 10 bases, with 15 bases between. In DNA form, the CDR3 reads TGTGCCTGGGCGGCTGGATTCGGGGAGCAGTTCTTC. Translated, it gives CAWAAGFGEQFF.

This rearrangement joins TRBV7-9 to TRBJ1-1; D gene unclear. V lost 1 base, J lost 8 bases, and 11 bases lay in between. The CDR3 contains 13 residues. CDR1 and CDR2 (germline): SEHNR, FQNEAQ (reference sequence). The CDR3, as DNA: TGTGCCAGCAGCTTAGGAAGCGCCCGAGAAGCTTTCTTT. It encodes CASSLGSAREAFF.